One and the same sample provided the 5 T cell receptor beta chains below, sequenced in a study of shared clonotypes between healthy human individuals. The method was immunoSEQ multiplex PCR; TCRdb's version includes in-frame clones alone and lacks a portion of them. The repertoire consists of roughly 2,300,000 clones, with around 93% occurring once and the leading ten covering 0.3% to 0.45%. The sequenced sample was naive CD4+ T cells from PBMCs. Subset given: CD45RA+ positively selected. The receptors come from a young man in good health. Some clones in this sample may be carry-over from other donors' samples.

Comment on this clone: The sample has other DNA sequences that encode this CDR3 too. The chain uses TRBV9 and TRBJ2-2; 11 bases agree with TRBD2. CDR1 is SGDLS and CDR2 is YYNGEE in the germline V gene. V lost 0 bases to trimming and J lost 5 bases; unmatched junction nucleotides: 0. This CDR3 is built from 15 residues. The CDR3 loop reads CASSVGLAGTGELFF. For the CDR3, the DNA is TGTGCCAGCAGCGTAGGACTAGCGGGGACCGGGGAGCTGTTTTTT.

The V call is TRBV5-1, the J call TRBJ2-7, with a tentative D call TRBD2 (5 bases). CDR1 is SGHRS and CDR2 is YFSETQ in the germline V gene. This CDR3 is built from 14 residues. V shed 2 bases and J shed 0 bases, with 9 bases lying between them. The CDR3 DNA reads as TGCGCCAGCAGCTTCCAGGACTCCTCCTACGAGCAGTACTTC. Amino acids: CASSFQDSSYEQYF. Full variable domain (remainder filled in from reference TRBV5-1 and TRBJ2-7): KAGVTQTPRYLIKTRGQQVTLSCSPISGHRSVSWYQQTPGQGLQFLFEYFSETQRNKGNFPGRFSGRQFSNSRSEMNVSTLELGDSALYLCASSFQDSSYEQYFGPGTRLTVT.

The CDR3 protein is CASSLRDRGDYGYTF. CDR3 nucleotides: TGTGCCAGCAGCCTCCGGGACAGGGGTGACTATGGCTACACCTTC. The chain has TRBV11-3 and TRBJ1-2; 10 positions match TRBD1. V lost 5 bases and J lost 3; bases outside the gene matches: 6. The length of the CDR3 is 15 residues. From germline, CDR1 is SGHNT and CDR2 YENEEA.

The chain couples TRBV27 to TRBJ2-4, with 9 bases that match TRBD1. Germline V gene sequence: CDR1 MNHEY, CDR2 SMNVEV (reference sequence). With 1 base clipped from V and 7 bases from J, the junction kept 2 bases outside the gene matches. CDR3 size: 14 residues. The CDR3 spells CASSLFGQGNIQYF. Written as DNA, the CDR3 is TGTGCCAGCAGTTTATTCGGACAGGGGAACATTCAGTACTTC.

V is TRBV28 and J is TRBJ1-2, with 7 bases identical to TRBD1. Germline V gives CDR1 MDHEN, CDR2 SYDVKM. The V gene end was trimmed by 5 bases and the J gene end by 8 bases; junction bases not matched to a gene: 11. The CDR3 is made up of 14 amino acids. As DNA, the CDR3 is TGTGCCAGCAGTCTGGCGAAAGGGGGCAGGGGCTACACCTTC. It is translated as CASSLAKGGRGYTF.